The present TCR beta chain was sequenced within a study of graft-versus-host responses after intestinal transplantation. Study-level points and caveats: Marrow from the recipient contained GvH clones, some of which had appeared first in ileum or blood.

This clone was seen only once. Generated by immunoSEQ multiplex PCR, the TCRdb table keeps only in-frame clones and is missing some. The sample has several thousand clones, about 28% seen once. The CDR3 consists of 17 residues. Plating combined roughly 200,000 CFSE-labeled responder cells with roughly 200,000 irradiated, violet-dye-labeled stimulator cells. The origin of this receptor is a human patient who was an organ donor for intestinal transplantation. The rearrangement joins TRBV21-1 to TRBJ1-5. TRBV21-1 is noted as a pseudogene. The source was alloreactive CD8+ T cells from a mixed lymphocyte reaction culture, collected before transplantation. Subset of the sample: CFSE-low proliferating T cells sorted from roughly six-day pre-transplant mixed lymphocyte reaction (GvH or HvG direction). The CDR3 DNA reads TGTGCCAGCAGAGAAGTATTGCTACATTGGCATCATCAGCCCCAGCATTTT. It specifies CASREVLLHWHHQPQHF.